This TCR beta chain was obtained from a study of T cell repertoires in cytomegalovirus infection. Study-level information: Matching HLA type, along with CMV infection, was indicated by public TCR beta signatures. Study-level results: Identification of carriers of CMV plus the relevant HLA was performed using cumulative public TCR beta family frequency.

Germline CDR1 and CDR2: MNHEY and SVGAGI. J was trimmed by 3 bases and V by 5 bases; bases with no gene match: 4. This CDR3 is 14 amino acids long. Details on this clonotype: Its specificity is not known.

TCRdb reprocessed the reads with MiXCR, giving one entry per CDR3 protein. The table lists around 240,000 distinct CDR3 sequences, over 20% of them singletons, with approximately 18% in the top ten. Material: CD8+ T cells from PBMCs. The receptor's source is a human donor in good health (CMV status not recorded). Some clones in this sample may be carry-over from other donors' samples. The chain uses TRBV6-5 and TRBJ1-2; 9 bases fit TRBD1. The CDR3 DNA reads TGTGCCAGCAGTGACAGGGGGTTTGACTATGGCTACACCTTC. It codes for CASSDRGFDYGYTF.